This T cell receptor beta chain is from a study of tumor-infiltrating lymphocytes in localized non-small cell lung cancer. Study at large: Tumor tissue and non-adjacent uninvolved lung came from each patient. Overall study results and limits: Tumor T-cell fraction from TCR sequencing was not associated with recurrence-free survival (p = 0.61).

TCRdb's table, derived via immunoSEQ multiplex PCR, lists solely in-frame clones and lacks some. The table includes around 6,500 clones, around 77% detected once. Germline loops: CDR1 MGHRA, CDR2 YSYEKL. V lost 3 bases and J lost 7, with 22 bases in between. The CDR3 extends over 17 amino acids. With regard to this clone: Its antigen remains unknown.

The rearrangement uses TRBV4-1 and TRBJ2-1; D perhaps matches TRBD2 (6 bases). The specimen was lung tumor tissue. This receptor was taken from a human donor with non-small cell lung cancer. The CDR3 is CASSQQSGTGGLNEQFF. Here the CDR3 DNA reads TGCGCCAGCAGCCAGCAATCCGGGACTGGTGGGTTAAATGAGCAGTTCTTC.